This TCR beta chain was recorded in a study of cytomegalovirus exposure and HLA in healthy donors. Regarding the study as a whole: Some public TCRs appeared in many individuals, while most sequences were rare. Later analysis found that TCR beta chains associated with HLA were more clonally expanded than other, equally common chains. Previous analysis showed most TCR beta V segments were productive about 87% or about 30% of the time.

Worth noting for this clone: Antigen: not known.

The CDR3 covers 16 residues. From germline, CDR1 is SEHNR and CDR2 FQNEAQ (reference sequence). V trimming: 2 bases; J trimming: 3 bases; junction bases outside the gene matches: 6. Researchers ran the PCR with 60 Vbeta and 13 Jbeta primers. Generated by immunoSEQ multiplex PCR, the TCRdb table keeps only in-frame clones and is missing some. The sample has approximately 190,000 clones, 75% to 85% seen once. The specimen was PBMCs. This TCR came from a woman under 30 in good health and CMV-seronegative. The chain recombines TRBV7-9 with TRBJ2-3; 9 bases match TRBD1. The CDR3 nucleotides read TGTGCCAGCAGCTTAAGGACAGGGGTTTGGACAGATACGCAGTATTTT. Protein sequence: CASSLRTGVWTDTQYF.